In its sample, the clone carrying this TCR beta chain was seen a few times. Trimming removed 0 bases at V and 0 bases at J, with 12 bases between. Germline-derived CDR1 and CDR2 are SGDLS and YYNGEE. The CDR3 contains 16 residues. The data derive from a study of blood T cell repertoires in COVID-19. Assay: immunoSEQ multiplex PCR; the TCRdb copy retains only in-frame clones and omits some. The sample lists approximately 260,000 clones; roughly 80% were seen once. The receptor was derived from a woman over 75 with acute or convalescent COVID-19. Sequencing was performed on peripheral blood. The chain couples TRBV9 to TRBJ1-1; the D gene is possibly TRBD1 (5 bases). CDR3 protein: CASSVGGGAVNTEAFF. The CDR3 DNA reads TGTGCCAGCAGCGTAGGGGGGGGAGCCGTGAACACTGAAGCTTTCTTT.